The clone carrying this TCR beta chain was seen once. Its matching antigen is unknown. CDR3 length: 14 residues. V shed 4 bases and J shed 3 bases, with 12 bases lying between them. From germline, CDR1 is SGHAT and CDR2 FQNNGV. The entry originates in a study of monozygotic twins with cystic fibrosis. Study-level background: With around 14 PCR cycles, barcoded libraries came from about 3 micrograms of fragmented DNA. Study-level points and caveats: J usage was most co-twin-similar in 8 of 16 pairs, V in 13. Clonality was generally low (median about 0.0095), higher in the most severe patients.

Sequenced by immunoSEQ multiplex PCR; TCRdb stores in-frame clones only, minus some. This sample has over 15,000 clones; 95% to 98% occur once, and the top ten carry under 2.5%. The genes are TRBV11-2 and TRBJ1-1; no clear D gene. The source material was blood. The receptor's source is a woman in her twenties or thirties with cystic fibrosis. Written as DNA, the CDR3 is TGTGCCAGCAGCTCCCAGAATGAGCACACTGAAGCTTTCTTT. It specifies CASSSQNEHTEAFF. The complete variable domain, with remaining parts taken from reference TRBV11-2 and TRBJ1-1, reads EAGVAQSPRYKIIEKRQSVAFWCNPISGHATLYWYQQILGQGPKLLIQFQNNGVVDDSQLPKDRFSAERLKGVDSTLKIQPAKLEDSAVYLCASSSQNEHTEAFFGQGTRLTVV.